This T cell receptor beta chain originates from a study of blood T cell repertoires in COVID-19. Looking at the study overall: Sites in the United States, Italy and Spain provided acute and convalescent COVID-19 samples. Sources were T cells, B-cell-depleted T cells, or PBMCs; the material itself was cDNA or gDNA.

Trimming removed 4 bases from V and 4 bases from J; junction bases left unmatched: 6. The V gene's germline CDR1 is LNHDA and CDR2 SQIVND (reference sequence). The CDR3 consists of 14 residues. Per the authors' pipeline: Amplification with reference gene primers provided the estimates of nucleated cell counts. Some clones are missing from TCRdb's copy, which holds only in-frame ones; the method was immunoSEQ multiplex PCR. V, J and clone size were drawn from that table, and D and trimming were deduced from the DNA. The sample shows about 150,000 clones, around 80% of them seen only once. The material sequenced was peripheral blood. The TCR comes from a human donor in a cohort sampled during active COVID-19. The J gene is TRBJ1-1, the V gene TRBV19; 7 nucleotides match TRBD1. The CDR3 nucleotides read TGTGCCAGTAGTACTGGACAGGTGGGCACTGAAGCTTTCTTT. As protein: CASSTGQVGTEAFF.